These 9 T cell receptor beta chains originate from one sample sequenced in a study of beta chain features in type 1 diabetes. As every portion of the isolated RNA was reverse transcribed, the sequencing read expressed TCRB transcripts. Clones were sequenced by immunoSEQ multiplex PCR, and TCRdb holds only the in-frame ones, with some missing. The repertoire has more than 150,000 clones, roughly an eighth of them found once; the top ten carry around 0.63%. Input material: central memory CD4+ T cells from blood. The receptors originated from a woman aged 18-29 years in good health.

Only a few counts were recorded for this clone. The rearrangement uses TRBV7-2 and TRBJ2-7; TRBD1 matches 8 bases. This CDR3 region has 15 residues. The V segment lost 4 bases and the J segment 5 bases; nucleotides outside the gene matches: 10. Germline values: CDR1 SGHTA, CDR2 FQGNSA. The CDR3 sequence is CASSSGTGRNNEQYF. CDR3 nucleotides: TGTGCCAGCAGCTCCGGGACAGGAAGAAATAACGAGCAGTACTTC.

The gene calls are TRBV2 and TRBJ1-5, with D unresolved. V was clipped by 3 bases and J by 4 bases, with 10 bases between them. CDR1 SNHLY and CDR2 FYNNEI come from the germline V gene. The CDR3 covers 14 residues. CDR3 region: CASSEREKNQPQHF. CDR3 DNA: TGTGCCAGCAGTGAGAGGGAGAAGAATCAGCCCCAGCATTTT.

The chain couples TRBV20-1 to TRBJ1-2, with no clear D. Between the trimmed V and J ends, which lost 7 bases and 2 bases, there was a span of 5 bases. Germline V gene data show CDR1 as DFQATT and CDR2 as SNEGSKA (reference sequence). The CDR3 is 10 residues long. The chain's CDR3 is CSGQNYGYTF. For the CDR3, the DNA is TGCAGTGGTCAGAACTATGGCTACACCTTC.

This sequence joins TRBV21-1 and TRBJ1-2; TRBD1 is the table's D call, not checked against the DNA. TRBV21-1 is marked as a pseudogene. The CDR3 has 17 amino acids. CDR3 amino acids: CASSNRRAVLTNYGYTF. DNA of the CDR3: TGTGCCAGCAGCAACCGCAGGGCAGTCCTCACTAACTATGGCTACACCTTC.

This CDR3 reads CASSQSPGGGSRDNEQFF. In nucleotides, the CDR3 is TGTGCCAGCAGCCAATCGCCCGGGGGCGGGAGCCGTGACAATGAGCAGTTCTTC. V usage is TRBV16 and J usage is TRBJ2-1; D possibly corresponds to TRBD2 (7 bases). The V gene lost 0 bases and the J gene lost 5 bases, with 20 bases spanning the gap. The CDR3 is 18 residues long. Per germline, CDR1 KGHSY and CDR2 FQNENV.

This clone was recorded at least ten times. The chain uses TRBV18 and TRBJ2-7, with 10 positions matching TRBD2. Looked up from germline, CDR1 is KGHSH and CDR2 is LQKENI. The V segment lost 6 bases and the J segment 2 bases; nucleotides outside the gene matches: 7. The CDR3 has 15 amino acids. CDR3 amino acids: CASSAAAGGAYEQYF. For the CDR3, the DNA is TGTGCCAGCTCTGCTGCAGCGGGAGGGGCCTACGAGCAGTACTTC.

This clone was observed a few times. Additional DNA sequences in this sample encode the identical CDR3. V is TRBV5-1 and J is TRBJ1-2; 7 positions agree with TRBD1. Trimming at V came to 0 bases and at J to 5 bases, leaving 7 bases not matched to a gene. Germline CDR1 SGHRS, CDR2 YFSETQ. There are 15 residues in the CDR3. CDR3 sequence: CASSLGNDRVYGYTF. The CDR3 DNA is TGCGCCAGCAGCTTGGGGAACGACAGGGTTTATGGCTACACCTTC.

The CDR3 nucleotides read TGTGCCAGCAGCTTTCTAGGGGGGGGCGAGCAGTACTTC. It is translated as CASSFLGGGEQYF. The chain couples TRBV7-2 to TRBJ2-7; D possibly corresponds to TRBD2 (7 bases). The CDR3 has 13 amino acids. Germline lookup yields CDR1 SGHTA and CDR2 FQGNSA. The V end lost 3 bases, the J end lost 6 bases, and 12 bases lay between the germline ends.

There are many counts of this clone. The rearrangement joins TRBV13 to TRBJ2-6; tentative D call: TRBD1 (5 bases). The CDR3 runs to 17 residues. The germline V gene has CDR1 PRHDT and CDR2 FYEKMQ (reference sequence). Trimming pared 3 bases from V and 0 bases from J, leaving 12 bases between. The CDR3 DNA reads TGTGCCAGCAGCTTGGGGCCCGACCTCTCTGGGGCCAACGTCCTGACTTTC. It specifies CASSLGPDLSGANVLTF.